This T cell receptor beta chain was identified in a study of T cells in tuberculosis. Overall study: CD1B tetramers identified T cells specific for mycobacterial lipid GMM.

A note on this clone: The antigen remains unidentified.

The germline V gene encodes CDR1 MNHEY and CDR2 SMNVEV (reference sequence). The CDR3 sequence is 13 residues long. Unmatched junction bases numbered 3, after V lost 5 bases and J lost 4 bases. General observations from the study: GMM-specific TCRs were nearer to active tuberculosis alpha repertoires, suggesting expansion.

Using immunoSEQ multiplex PCR, the repertoire was profiled, and TCRdb retains in-frame clones only, with some absent. The repertoire has about 43,000 clones, 94% of them found once; the top ten carry about 2%. Adolescents were screened for latent TB by skin test and IGRA. This clonotype was obtained from a donor aged 10-35 years with latent tuberculosis or without tuberculosis infection. Some clones in this sample may be carry-over from other donors' samples. The sequenced sample consisted of PBMCs. This chain joins TRBV27 and TRBJ2-3; 7 nucleotides agree with TRBD1. Here the CDR3 reads CASSAQGSDTQYF. The CDR3 DNA follows: TGTGCCAGCAGTGCACAGGGGTCAGATACGCAGTATTTT.